Presented here are 25 T cell receptor beta chains from one specimen sequenced in a study of OX40 agonist ivuxolimab in advanced cancers. Measured with immunoSEQ multiplex PCR; TCRdb has only the in-frame clones, and not every one. Of under 14,000 clones detected, 75% to 80% appear once; the ten largest clones hold about 33%. Sample: CD4+ or CD8+ T cells sorted from blood, taken in a trial of the OX40 agonist ivuxolimab. The receptor set was obtained from an adult with an advanced solid tumor such as melanoma, head and neck, liver or kidney cancer.

About this clone itself: A read error may produce the germline difference seen at one junction end. The same CDR3 arises from other DNA sequences in this sample as well. The J gene is TRBJ1-4, the V gene TRBV28; possibly TRBD1 for D (5 bases). Germline-derived CDR1 and CDR2 are MDHEN and SYDVKM. The CDR3 runs to 12 residues. This CDR3 reads CASSFEGEKLFF. CDR3 nucleotide sequence: TGTGCCAGTAGTTTCGAGGGGGAAAAACTGTTTTTT.

The genes are TRBV9 and TRBJ2-1, with D tentatively TRBD2 (6 bases). The CDR3 totals 15 residues. CDR1 SGDLS and CDR2 YYNGEE come from the germline V gene. Trimming shortened V by 3 bases and J by 1 base, and 11 bases separated the two germline ends. CDR3 amino acids: CASSAWRGSYNEQFF. The CDR3 coding sequence is TGTGCCAGCAGCGCATGGCGGGGTTCCTACAATGAGCAGTTCTTC.

This chain joins TRBV11-2 and TRBJ2-2; no clear D gene. CDR1 SGHAT and CDR2 FQNNGV come from the germline V gene. The V gene lost 2 bases and the J gene lost 5 bases, with 12 bases spanning the gap. This CDR3 is built from 15 residues. The CDR3 sequence: CASSLIPVGTGELFF. CDR3 sequence (DNA): TGTGCCAGCAGCTTAATCCCCGTGGGTACCGGGGAGCTGTTTTTT.

The chain carries TRBV13 and TRBJ2-1; 7 bases align to TRBD2. From germline, CDR1 is PRHDT and CDR2 FYEKMQ (reference sequence). CDR3 length equals 12 residues. Trimming cost V 7 bases and J 5 bases; bases outside gene matches: 2. The CDR3 spells CASIAGDNEQFF. CDR3 in DNA: TGTGCCAGCATTGCGGGAGACAATGAGCAGTTCTTC.

The chain employs TRBV7-9 and TRBJ2-3, with D hard to call. The CDR3 consists of 12 residues. The V gene's germline CDR1 is SEHNR and CDR2 FQNEAQ (reference sequence). V lost 6 bases to trimming and J lost 4 bases, with 8 bases between them. The CDR3: CASSPEADTQYF. CDR3 coding DNA: TGTGCCAGCAGTCCAGAAGCAGATACGCAGTATTTT.

The chain employs TRBV7-9 and TRBJ2-7; D is undetermined. Between the trimmed V and J ends, which lost 3 bases and 3 bases, there was a span of 15 bases. The CDR3 has 15 residues. CDR1 and CDR2 from the germline V gene are SEHNR and FQNEAQ (reference sequence). CDR3 DNA: TGTGCCAGCAGCTTGGTGGGTCAGACGAACTACGAGCAGTACTTC. Encoded protein: CASSLVGQTNYEQYF.

The CDR3 bases are TGTGCCAGCAGTCATCGGACAGCAGAGACCCAGTACTTC. Its protein product is CASSHRTAETQYF. This chain connects TRBV6-6 to TRBJ2-5; possible D gene TRBD1, 6 bases. The CDR3 loop spans 13 amino acids. Trimming took off 5 bases at V and 4 bases at J, with 11 bases between the two ends. The V gene's germline CDR1 is MNHNY and CDR2 SVGAGI (reference sequence).

The V call is TRBV19, the J call TRBJ1-5; D remains ambiguous. V was pared by 8 bases and J by 4 bases, with 3 bases between. CDR3 length: 10 residues. The germline CDR1 and CDR2 sequences are LNHDA and SQIVND (reference sequence). The CDR3: CASGNQPQHF. The CDR3 coding sequence is TGTGCCAGTGGGAATCAGCCCCAGCATTTT.

The gene calls are TRBV6-5 and TRBJ2-7, with TRBD1 as a possible D gene (5 bases). Germline assignment: CDR1 MNHEY and CDR2 SVGAGI. Trimming shortened V by 4 bases and J by 0 bases, and 10 bases separated the two germline ends. This CDR3 has 14 amino acids. The CDR3 spells CASSFRAISYEQYF. CDR3 sequence (DNA): TGTGCCAGCAGTTTCAGGGCCATCTCCTACGAGCAGTACTTC.

This clone was seen a handful of times. V usage is TRBV19 and J usage is TRBJ2-1; 11 nucleotides match TRBD2. This CDR3 is 18 amino acids long. V was clipped by 6 bases and J by 1 base; unmatched bases: 11. Germline V CDR1 and CDR2: LNHDA, SQIVND (reference sequence). The CDR3 DNA sequence: TGTGCCAGTAGCCCCCGGACTAGCGGGCGAAGATCCTACAATGAGCAGTTCTTC. Translated: CASSPRTSGRRSYNEQFF.

J is TRBJ2-7 and V is TRBV19, with a possible D match to TRBD2 (5 bases). The germline CDR1 and CDR2 sequences are LNHDA and SQIVND (reference sequence). V was trimmed by 5 bases and J by 4 bases, leaving 15 bases between them. The CDR3 covers 14 residues. Written as DNA, the CDR3 is TGTGCCAGTAGTTCACTCGAGGGCAGGTACGAGCAGTACTTC. As protein: CASSSLEGRYEQYF.

The J gene is TRBJ1-5, the V gene TRBV19, with 8 bases identical to TRBD1. Germline CDR1 is LNHDA and CDR2 is SQIVND (reference sequence). The CDR3 has 20 residues. V lost 0 bases, J lost 2 bases, and 15 bases stayed unmatched. The CDR3, as DNA: TGTGCCAGTAGTATAGATTGGGCAGGGGGCGCTTTCTTCGGCAATCAGCCCCAGCATTTT. It yields the protein CASSIDWAGGAFFGNQPQHF. Using reference TRBV19 and TRBJ1-5 for the parts outside the CDR3, the full variable domain is DGGITQSPKYLFRKEGQNVTLSCEQNLNHDAMYWYRQDPGQGLRLIYYSQIVNDFQKGDIAEGYSVSREKKESFPLTVTSAQKNPTAFYLCASSIDWAGGAFFGNQPQHFGDGTRLSIL.

This CDR3 is CASSPYRHERYEQYF. CDR3 nucleotides: TGTGCCAGCAGTCCCTACCGACACGAACGCTACGAGCAGTACTTC. The chain recombines TRBV27 with TRBJ2-7; the D is unclear. Germline CDR1 and CDR2: MNHEY and SMNVEV (reference sequence). Trimming removed 5 bases from V and 3 bases from J, with 17 bases in between. This CDR3 is 15 amino acids long.

The rearrangement uses TRBV5-6 and TRBJ1-5; D is possibly TRBD1 (5 bases). This CDR3 has 14 residues. Germline V gene data show CDR1 as SGHDT and CDR2 as YYEEEE. Trimming stripped 0 bases from V and 6 bases from J, with 10 bases between. In nucleotides, the CDR3 is TGTGCCAGCAGCTTGGGGCAGGGTAGTCAGCCCCAGCATTTT. Amino acids: CASSLGQGSQPQHF.

This clone occurred a few times. V and J are TRBV6-5 and TRBJ1-1; TRBD1 is a possible D gene (5 bases). Germline CDR1 reads MNHEY; CDR2 reads SVGAGI. Deletions cut 2 bases from V and 7 bases from J, with 11 bases between. This CDR3 contains 13 residues. The CDR3: CASSYDPGDEAFF. CDR3 nucleotides: TGTGCCAGCAGTTACGACCCGGGGGATGAAGCTTTCTTT.

The chain employs TRBV4-1 and TRBJ1-2, with 9 nucleotides matching TRBD1. V lost 2 bases, J lost 4 bases, and 8 bases stayed unmatched. From germline, CDR1 is MGHRA and CDR2 YSYEKL. The CDR3 totals 16 residues. Here the CDR3 reads CASSQYPDRGSYGYTF. The CDR3 DNA reads TGCGCCAGCAGCCAATACCCGGACAGGGGATCCTATGGCTACACCTTC.

This clone appeared a single time. An end of the junction differs from the germline gene, which may be a read error. V is TRBV7-9 and J is TRBJ1-4; D is perhaps TRBD1 (5 bases). CDR1 and CDR2 from the germline V gene are SEHNR and FQNEAQ (reference sequence). The CDR3 sequence is 15 residues long. The CDR3 reads CASSLVDGGIEKLFF. CDR3 DNA sequence: TGTGCCAGCAGTTTAGTCGACGGGGGGATAGAAAAACTGTTTTTT.

The DNA for the CDR3 is TGTGCCAGCAGCTTAAGGGTCAGGAACACTGAAGCTTTCTTT. Translated: CASSLRVRNTEAFF. The chain has TRBV11-2 and TRBJ1-1; D gene unclear. The CDR3 totals 14 residues. Germline-derived CDR1 and CDR2 are SGHAT and FQNNGV. V lost 2 bases to trimming and J lost 1 base, with 8 bases between them. Supplemented by reference TRBV11-2 and TRBJ1-1, the full variable domain reads EAGVAQSPRYKIIEKRQSVAFWCNPISGHATLYWYQQILGQGPKLLIQFQNNGVVDDSQLPKDRFSAERLKGVDSTLKIQPAKLEDSAVYLCASSLRVRNTEAFFGQGTRLTVV.

This clone appeared once. The chain carries TRBV19 and TRBJ2-3; the D gene is possibly TRBD1 (5 bases). The CDR3 sequence is 14 residues long. CDR1 is LNHDA, CDR2 SQIVND, per germline (reference sequence). Trimming removed 5 bases at V and 1 base at J, with 10 bases between. The CDR3 bases are TGTGCCAGTAGTGCAGGGCCAGGCACAGATACGCAGTATTTT. Translating gives CASSAGPGTDTQYF.

This clone was seen only a few times. The chain recombines TRBV28 with TRBJ2-5; 10 positions agree with TRBD2. After removal of 2 bases from V and 3 bases from J, the junction contained 6 bases not matched to a gene. This CDR3 comprises 16 residues. Germline V lookup: CDR1 MDHEN, CDR2 SYDVKM. The CDR3 nucleotides are TGTGCCAGCAGTTTACCCACTAGCGGGGACGAAGAGACCCAGTACTTC. Protein product: CASSLPTSGDEETQYF. The variable domain in full, completed from reference TRBV28 and TRBJ2-5, reads DVKVTQSSRYLVKRTGEKVFLECVQDMDHENMFWYRQDPGLGLRLIYFSYDVKMKEKGDIPEGYSVSREKKERFSLILESASTNQTSMYLCASSLPTSGDEETQYFGPGTRLLVL.

The rearrangement joins TRBV29-1 to TRBJ2-1; 10 nucleotides agree with TRBD2. After removal of 3 bases from V and 7 bases from J, the junction contained 6 bases not matched to a gene. Germline V lookup: CDR1 SQVTM, CDR2 ANQGSEA. The CDR3 totals 14 residues. In DNA, the CDR3 is TGCAGCGTTGACCTAGCGGGAGATTTAAATGAGCAGTTCTTC. Its protein product is CSVDLAGDLNEQFF.

V and J are TRBV5-4 and TRBJ1-2; D unresolved. Germline V gene lookup returns CDR1 SGHNT and CDR2 YYREEE (reference sequence). Trimming stripped 1 base from V and 4 bases from J, with 17 bases between. The CDR3 sequence is 16 residues long. CDR3 in amino acids: CASSLSTTSLVYGYTF. CDR3 coding DNA: TGTGCCAGCAGCTTGAGCACCACCTCATTAGTCTATGGCTACACCTTC. Variable domain in full (rest from reference TRBV5-4 and TRBJ1-2): ETGVTQSPTHLIKTRGQQVTLRCSSQSGHNTVSWYQQALGQGPQFIFQYYREEENGRGNFPPRFSGLQFPNYSSELNVNALELDDSALYLCASSLSTTSLVYGYTFGSGTRLTVV.

This clone was observed a handful of times. This chain joins TRBV27 and TRBJ2-2; 12 nucleotides align to TRBD2. Germline V gives CDR1 MNHEY, CDR2 SMNVEV (reference sequence). J was trimmed by 6 bases and V by 2 bases; bases with no gene match: 7. The CDR3 loop spans 17 amino acids. The CDR3 region is CASSLTLAGGRSGELFF. For the CDR3, the DNA is TGTGCCAGCAGTTTAACGCTAGCGGGGGGGCGGTCCGGGGAGCTGTTTTTT.

The chain uses TRBV19 and TRBJ2-7, with 7 bases that match TRBD2. CDR1 LNHDA and CDR2 SQIVND come from the germline V gene (reference sequence). This CDR3 spans 15 amino acids. Trimming took 3 bases from V and 2 from J; bases not matched to a gene: 7. In DNA, the CDR3 is TGTGCCAGTAGTATGGGAGCGGGAAGGGCCTACGAGCAGTACTTC. Residues: CASSMGAGRAYEQYF.

This clone was detected only once. The chain joins TRBV27 to TRBJ2-1; tentative D call: TRBD2 (6 bases). The CDR3 is 16 residues long. V was shortened by 3 bases and J by 4 bases, with 16 bases between the two germline ends. Looked up from germline, CDR1 is MNHEY and CDR2 is SMNVEV (reference sequence). The CDR3 region has the DNA TGTGCCAGCAGTTTTAGTGTAGCGGAGCTTTACAATGAGCAGTTCTTC. Translated: CASSFSVAELYNEQFF.